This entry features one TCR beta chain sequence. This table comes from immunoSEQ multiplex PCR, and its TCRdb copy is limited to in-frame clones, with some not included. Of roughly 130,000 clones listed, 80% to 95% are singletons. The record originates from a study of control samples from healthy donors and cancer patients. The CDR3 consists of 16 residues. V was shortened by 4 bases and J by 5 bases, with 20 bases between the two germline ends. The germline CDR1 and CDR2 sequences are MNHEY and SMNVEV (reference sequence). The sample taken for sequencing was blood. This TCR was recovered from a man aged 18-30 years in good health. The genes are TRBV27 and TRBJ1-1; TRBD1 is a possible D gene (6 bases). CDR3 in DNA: TGTGCCAGCAGTTCGCCCCGTTGGGGGCGCCGAACTGAAGCTTTCTTT. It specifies CASSSPRWGRRTEAFF.